This T cell receptor (beta chain) was profiled in a study of blood T cell repertoires in COVID-19. Study-level information: Sources were T cells, B-cell-depleted T cells, or PBMCs; the material itself was cDNA or gDNA.

Individuals drawn from about two dozen US areas were about 18 to 100 years old. Two negative PCRs, clearance, or symptom resolution had been documented for recovered Cohort 3 donors. The CDR3 length is 14 residues. V lost 2 bases and J 2 bases, leaving 9 bases between the germline ends. The germline V gene encodes CDR1 MNHEY and CDR2 SVGEGT. Some clones are missing from TCRdb's copy, which holds only in-frame ones; the method was immunoSEQ multiplex PCR. This sample has about 480,000 clones, with around 87% found just once. The chain carries TRBV6-2 or TRBV6-3 and TRBJ2-5, with a possible D match to TRBD1 (5 bases). Input material: PBMCs or T cells enriched from blood (not recorded which). This clonotype originated in a woman in her thirties or forties who had recovered from COVID-19. This chain's CDR3 is CASSYRGRQETQYF. In nucleotides, the CDR3 is TGTGCCAGCAGTTACAGGGGAAGACAAGAGACCCAGTACTTC.